This T cell receptor (beta chain) was retrieved from a study of cytomegalovirus exposure and HLA in healthy donors. Findings and caveats of the study: The investigators catalogued 150 to 200 TCR beta chains as cytomegalovirus-associated.

Trimming cost V 8 bases and J 4 bases; bases outside gene matches: 8. Germline V CDR1 and CDR2: MNHNS, SASEGT. CDR3 length equals 14 residues. Concerning this clone itself: Its antigen is unknown.

With 60 Vbeta and 13 Jbeta primers, the PCR was carried out. The method was immunoSEQ multiplex PCR; TCRdb's version includes in-frame clones alone and lacks a portion of them. Of 200,000 to 250,000 clones listed, 60% to 80% are singletons. The source is a male donor in good health and CMV-seronegative. The chain has TRBV6-1 and TRBJ2-3; 8 bases are a match to TRBD1. The sequenced sample consisted of PBMCs. CDR3 in amino acids: CASWDRRRADTQYF. The CDR3 nucleotides are TGTGCCAGCTGGGACAGGAGAAGGGCAGATACGCAGTATTTT.